These 5 T cell receptor beta chains came from one sample sequenced in a study of spatial heterogeneity in lung cancer. As to time point: sample taken at primary tumor resection. Whole RNA from tumor, nontumor lung or frozen PBMC was sequenced unsorted. TCRdb re-called the 5' RACE reads through MiXCR, storing one row per CDR3 protein. Of around 11,000 distinct CDR3 sequences detected, 3.9% appear once; the ten largest clones hold about 7.6%. The sample consisted of normal lung tissue next to the tumor, taken at surgery. The receptor source for this set is a male donor with early-stage non-small cell lung cancer.

The genes are TRBV5-6 and TRBJ1-6; D might be TRBD1 (5 bases). This CDR3 has 14 amino acids. From germline, CDR1 is SGHDT and CDR2 YYEEEE. Trimming pared 2 bases from V and 12 bases from J, leaving 15 bases between. CDR3 nucleotide sequence: TGTGCCAGCAGCTTATCTACAGTAAGGGGACCCCTCCACTTT. Translated: CASSLSTVRGPLHF.

This clonotype was observed at least ten times. The chain carries TRBV7-9 and TRBJ2-7; D is possibly TRBD2 (6 bases). V lost 5 bases and J 6 bases, leaving 17 bases between the germline ends. Germline V lookup: CDR1 SEHNR, CDR2 FQNEAQ (reference sequence). The CDR3 has 14 amino acids. The CDR3 protein is CASSHGTSVVEQYF. The DNA for the CDR3 is TGTGCCAGCAGCCACGGGACTTCAGTAGTCGAGCAGTACTTC.

This chain connects TRBV5-1 to TRBJ2-6; D not certain. CDR3 size: 15 residues. Germline V lookup: CDR1 SGHRS, CDR2 YFSETQ. Trimming pared 3 bases from V and 1 base from J, leaving 8 bases between. The DNA of the CDR3 is TGCGCCAGCAGCTCAGGCAATTCTGGGGCCAACGTCCTGACTTTC. Translating gives CASSSGNSGANVLTF. The full variable domain, completed using reference TRBV5-1 and TRBJ2-6, is KAGVTQTPRYLIKTRGQQVTLSCSPISGHRSVSWYQQTPGQGLQFLFEYFSETQRNKGNFPGRFSGRQFSNSRSEMNVSTLELGDSALYLCASSSGNSGANVLTFGAGSRLTVL.

This clonotype has a count of ten or more. The chain joins TRBV6-5 to TRBJ2-2; maybe TRBD1 (6 bases). Trimming stripped 3 bases from V and 3 bases from J, with 17 bases between. This CDR3 has 17 residues. The germline V gene has CDR1 MNHEY and CDR2 SVGAGI. The DNA of the CDR3 is TGTGCCAGCAGTTATTCACGCCGGGACACGTACACCGGGGAGCTGTTTTTT. Protein product: CASSYSRRDTYTGELFF.

This clonotype is labeled medium-sized. The CDR3 loop reads CSVEDSTGTYEQYF. In DNA form, the CDR3 reads TGCAGCGTTGAAGATTCGACAGGAACCTACGAGCAGTACTTC. The chain uses TRBV29-1 and TRBJ2-7, with D perhaps matching TRBD1 (6 bases). The CDR3 covers 14 residues. In germline, CDR1 is SQVTM, CDR2 ANQGSEA. V gave up 0 bases and J gave up 2 bases, with 11 bases separating them.